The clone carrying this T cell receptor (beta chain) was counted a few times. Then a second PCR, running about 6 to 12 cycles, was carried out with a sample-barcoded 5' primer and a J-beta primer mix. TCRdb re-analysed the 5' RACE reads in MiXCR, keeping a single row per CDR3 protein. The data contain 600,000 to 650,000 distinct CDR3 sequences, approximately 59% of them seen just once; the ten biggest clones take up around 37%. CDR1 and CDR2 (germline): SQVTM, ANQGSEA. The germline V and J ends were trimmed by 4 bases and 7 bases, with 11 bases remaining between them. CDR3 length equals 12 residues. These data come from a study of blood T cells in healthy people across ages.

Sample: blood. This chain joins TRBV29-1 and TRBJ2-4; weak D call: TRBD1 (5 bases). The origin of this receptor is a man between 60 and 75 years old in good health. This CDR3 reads CSVAGNNNIQYF. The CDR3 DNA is TGCAGCGTTGCAGGGAATAACAACATTCAGTACTTC.